The 17 T cell receptor beta chains below come from one sample, sequenced in a study of identical twins. TCRdb independently ran MiXCR on the 5' RACE reads; one entry per CDR3 protein. The data contain some 1,700,000 distinct CDR3 sequences, 32% of them singletons. Sequencing used cord blood. These receptors were collected from a newborn girl in good health.

This clonotype occurred once. The V gene is TRBV2, the J gene TRBJ2-3, with 8 positions matching TRBD2. CDR1 SNHLY and CDR2 FYNNEI come from the germline V gene. This CDR3 has 14 residues. The J segment lost 5 bases and the V segment lost 9 bases, leaving 10 bases of the junction unmatched. CDR3 loop: CASEPGLGGDTQYF. The CDR3 region has the DNA TGTGCCAGTGAACCGGGACTAGGGGGAGATACGCAGTATTTT. The whole variable domain, filled in from reference TRBV2 and TRBJ2-3, reads EPEVTQTPSHQVTQMGQEVILRCVPISNHLYFYWYRQILGQKVEFLVSFYNNEISEKSEIFDDQFSVERPDGSNFTLKIRSTKLEDSAMYFCASEPGLGGDTQYFGPGTRLTVL.

This clonotype has ten or more counts. The chain recombines TRBV6-5 with TRBJ2-7; the D gene could be TRBD1 or TRBD2 (6 bases each). The V gene lost 4 bases and the J gene lost 4 bases, with 11 bases spanning the gap. The germline gives CDR1 MNHEY, CDR2 SVGAGI. The CDR3 has 13 amino acids. As DNA, the CDR3 is TGTGCCAGCAGTTGGGGGGCGAATTACGAGCAGTACTTC. Its protein product is CASSWGANYEQYF.

This clonotype was detected only a few times. CDR3 nucleotides: TGTGCCAGCAGCTGGAAGTTCGAAGCTTTCTTT. It translates to CASSWKFEAFF. The J gene is TRBJ1-1, the V gene TRBV28; D not certain. The V gene lost 6 bases and the J gene lost 8 bases, with 10 bases spanning the gap. The germline CDR1 and CDR2 sequences are MDHEN and SYDVKM. The CDR3 has 11 residues.

The chain couples TRBV19 to TRBJ1-5; D not certain. The CDR3 has 13 residues. The V and J ends lost 4 bases and 3 bases respectively, with 7 bases between them. Germline V gene data show CDR1 as LNHDA and CDR2 as SQIVND (reference sequence). The CDR3 loop is CASSNWINQPQHF. The CDR3 DNA follows: TGTGCCAGTAGTAACTGGATCAATCAGCCCCAGCATTTT. The full variable domain, completed using reference TRBV19 and TRBJ1-5, is DGGITQSPKYLFRKEGQNVTLSCEQNLNHDAMYWYRQDPGQGLRLIYYSQIVNDFQKGDIAEGYSVSREKKESFPLTVTSAQKNPTAFYLCASSNWINQPQHFGDGTRLSIL.

This chain joins TRBV27 and TRBJ1-2; the D gene is possibly TRBD1 (6 bases). CDR1 and CDR2 from the germline V gene are MNHEY and SMNVEV (reference sequence). CDR3 length: 17 amino acids. V dropped 2 bases and J dropped 4 bases, with 20 bases sitting between them. The CDR3 reads CASSLSARGARGYGYTF. Written as DNA, the CDR3 is TGTGCCAGCAGTTTAAGTGCCAGGGGCGCACGGGGCTATGGCTACACCTTC.

This clonotype was counted only a few times. The gene calls are TRBV4-2 and TRBJ2-4; 13 nucleotides match TRBD2. Germline-derived CDR1 and CDR2 are LGHNA and YNFKEQ. This CDR3 spans 20 amino acids. The V gene end was trimmed by 0 bases and the J gene end by 8 bases; junction bases not matched to a gene: 16. The CDR3 DNA reads TGTGCCAGCAGCCAAGAAGGGTCTACTAGCGGGAGGGCTTTCAGGGACATTCAGTACTTC. Protein: CASSQEGSTSGRAFRDIQYF.

V is TRBV2 and J is TRBJ2-1; tentative D call: TRBD2 (6 bases). The J call may be mistaken, given a closer DNA end match to TRBJ2-7. The CDR3 contains 15 residues. Germline assignment: CDR1 SNHLY and CDR2 FYNNEI. In DNA form, the CDR3 reads TGTGCCAGCAGAGATTGGGAGGTCTCCTACAATGAGCAGTACTTC. Protein sequence: CASRDWEVSYNEQYF.

The genes are TRBV29-1 and TRBJ2-1; D unclear. CDR3 length equals 12 residues. V lost 5 bases and J 2 bases, leaving 7 bases between the germline ends. In germline, CDR1 is SQVTM, CDR2 ANQGSEA. CDR3 residues: CSVSPPYNEQFF. The CDR3 DNA reads TGCAGCGTTAGCCCCCCCTACAATGAGCAGTTCTTC.

The rearrangement joins TRBV2 to TRBJ2-7; D perhaps matches TRBD2 (6 bases). The V gene lost 11 bases and the J gene lost 7 bases, with 33 bases spanning the gap. The length of the CDR3 is 17 residues. Germline values: CDR1 SNHLY, CDR2 FYNNEI. Here the CDR3 reads CAPQRGRSVPSYNEQYF. The CDR3 nucleotides are TGTGCCCCCCAACGGGGGAGGTCGGTTCCCTCCTACAATGAGCAGTACTTC.

About this clonotype: One junction end disagrees with the germline gene, perhaps due to a read error. This chain joins TRBV20-1 and TRBJ1-6, with D unresolved. Germline CDR1 DFQATT, CDR2 SNEGSKA (reference sequence). The CDR3 is 16 amino acids. The CDR3 loop reads CSARDSSEAGNSPFHF. Written as DNA, the CDR3 is TGCAGTGCTAGAGATTCCTCGGAAGCGGGAAATTCACCCTTCCACTTT.

The chain joins TRBV27 to TRBJ1-1; possibly TRBD1 for D (6 bases). V lost 3 bases and J lost 5, with 13 bases in between. The CDR3 is 14 residues long. The germline gives CDR1 MNHEY, CDR2 SMNVEV (reference sequence). DNA of the CDR3: TGTGCCAGCAGTTTCGCCGGCAGGGGAACTGAAGCTTTCTTT. Translation gives CASSFAGRGTEAFF.

The chain is built from TRBV28 and TRBJ2-1, with 11 bases that match TRBD2. Germline V gene lookup returns CDR1 MDHEN and CDR2 SYDVKM. The CDR3 has 15 residues. V lost 4 bases to trimming and J lost 5 bases; unmatched junction nucleotides: 4. This CDR3 reads CASSSGTSGDNEQFF. The CDR3 DNA reads TGTGCCAGCAGTTCCGGGACTAGCGGAGACAATGAGCAGTTCTTC. Looking up the rest from reference TRBV28 and TRBJ2-1 gives the full variable domain: DVKVTQSSRYLVKRTGEKVFLECVQDMDHENMFWYRQDPGLGLRLIYFSYDVKMKEKGDIPEGYSVSREKKERFSLILESASTNQTSMYLCASSSGTSGDNEQFFGPGTRLTVL.

This clonotype was detected a few times. The rearrangement links TRBV29-1 to TRBJ1-1, with D hard to call. Per germline, CDR1 SQVTM and CDR2 ANQGSEA. The V and J ends lost 7 bases and 1 base respectively, with 13 bases between them. This CDR3 has 13 amino acids. The CDR3 DNA sequence: TGCAGCGCGGAACAGTTAACGAACACTGAAGCTTTCTTT. It specifies CSAEQLTNTEAFF.

This clonotype came up a few times. The DNA of the CDR3 is TGCGCCAGCAGCTTGAACACGCGGCGATTCCGGGAGACCCAGTACTTC. Translating gives CASSLNTRRFRETQYF. V gene TRBV5-1 combines with J gene TRBJ2-7, with D unclear. Gene TRBJ2-5 matches the end of the DNA better, so the J call may be wrong. Germline loops: CDR1 SGHRS, CDR2 YFSETQ. The CDR3 consists of 16 residues.

The V and J genes are TRBV12-3 or TRBV12-4 and TRBJ2-1, with TRBD2 matching 12 bases. J was trimmed by 9 bases and V by 3 bases; bases with no gene match: 9. The CDR3 totals 16 residues. DNA for the CDR3: TGTGCCAGCAGTTTCGGGAGGACTAGCGGGGCGGGTGAGCAGTTCTTC. It specifies CASSFGRTSGAGEQFF.

This clonotype has only a few counts. This rearrangement joins TRBV20-1 to TRBJ1-2, with D unclear. The V end was cut by 6 bases, the J end by 3 bases, with 14 bases between. CDR1 is DFQATT, CDR2 SNEGSKA, per germline (reference sequence). This CDR3 comprises 13 residues. CDR3 in amino acids: CSALREGYYGYTF. As DNA, the CDR3 is TGCAGTGCCCTTAGGGAGGGTTACTATGGCTACACCTTC.

The gene calls are TRBV5-1 and TRBJ2-3; 7 positions match TRBD2. After removal of 4 bases from V and 6 bases from J, the junction contained 11 bases not matched to a gene. The CDR3 totals 15 residues. Germline V gene data show CDR1 as SGHRS and CDR2 as YFSETQ. This CDR3 reads CASSPSGLTADTQYF. Written as DNA, the CDR3 is TGCGCCAGCAGCCCTAGCGGCCTCACTGCCGATACGCAGTATTTT.